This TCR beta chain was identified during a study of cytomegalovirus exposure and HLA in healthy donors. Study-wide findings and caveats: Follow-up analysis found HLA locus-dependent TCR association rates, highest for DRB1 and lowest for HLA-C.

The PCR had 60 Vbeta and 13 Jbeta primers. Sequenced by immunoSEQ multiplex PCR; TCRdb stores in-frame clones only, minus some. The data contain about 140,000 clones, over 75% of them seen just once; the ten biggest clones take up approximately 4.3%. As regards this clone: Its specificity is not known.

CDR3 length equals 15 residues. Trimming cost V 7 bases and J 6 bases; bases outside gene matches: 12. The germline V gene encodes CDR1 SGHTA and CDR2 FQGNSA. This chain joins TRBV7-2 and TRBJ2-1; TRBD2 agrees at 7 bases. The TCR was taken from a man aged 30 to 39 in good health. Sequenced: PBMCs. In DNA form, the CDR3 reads TGTGCCAGCACCTCCAAGGGACTACCCCGCAATGAGCAGTTCTTC. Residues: CASTSKGLPRNEQFF.